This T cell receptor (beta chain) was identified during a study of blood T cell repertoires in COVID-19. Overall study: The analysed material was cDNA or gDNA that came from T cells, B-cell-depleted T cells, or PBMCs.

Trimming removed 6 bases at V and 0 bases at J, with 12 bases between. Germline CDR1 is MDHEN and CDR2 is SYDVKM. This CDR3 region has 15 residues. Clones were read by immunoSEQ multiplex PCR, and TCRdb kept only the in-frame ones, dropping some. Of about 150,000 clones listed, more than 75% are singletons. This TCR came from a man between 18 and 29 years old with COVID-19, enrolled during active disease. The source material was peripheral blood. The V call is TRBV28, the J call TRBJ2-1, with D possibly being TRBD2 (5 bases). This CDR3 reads CASRLTSISYNEQFF. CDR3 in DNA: TGTGCCAGCAGGCTTACTAGTATCTCCTACAATGAGCAGTTCTTC. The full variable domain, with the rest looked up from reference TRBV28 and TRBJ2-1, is DVKVTQSSRYLVKRTGEKVFLECVQDMDHENMFWYRQDPGLGLRLIYFSYDVKMKEKGDIPEGYSVSREKKERFSLILESASTNQTSMYLCASRLTSISYNEQFFGPGTRLTVL.